This T cell receptor (beta chain) was sequenced in a study of response to subunit inactivated influenza vaccine. General study findings and limits: That few new T cells are recruited by each seasonal influenza vaccination was the authors' suggestion.

TCRdb re-called the RT-PCR reads through MiXCR, storing one row per CDR3 protein. The repertoire holds roughly 700,000 distinct CDR3 sequences, with around 13% as singletons. A remark on this clonotype: No antigen is known for it.

The source of this sequence is a man between 50 and 59 years old who received an inactivated influenza vaccine. The material sequenced was PBMCs from blood, taken less than 15 days before vaccination.

DNA of the CDR3: TGTGCCAGTCTTAAAACACCGGGACCCCCGGGTGTCACCTTC. This sequence encodes CASLKTPGPPGVTF. The gene calls are TRBV12-3 or TRBV12-4 and TRBJ1-2; tentatively, D is TRBD1 (5 bases). The CDR3 is made up of 14 amino acids. V was cut by 9 bases and J by 13 bases, with 27 bases left in between.